One and the same sample provided the 7 T cell receptor beta chains below, sequenced in a study of Tregs in tolerant kidney transplant recipients. This table comes from immunoSEQ multiplex PCR, and its TCRdb copy is limited to in-frame clones, with some not included. In the table there are 110,000 or so clones, roughly 92% of which are singletons. Specimen: CD4+ T cells from blood. These receptors all come from a human donor in good health.

V is TRBV2 and J is TRBJ2-5; 7 nucleotides agree with TRBD1. The V gene end was trimmed by 4 bases and the J gene end by 1 base; junction bases not matched to a gene: 3. The CDR3 is 14 amino acids. CDR1 is SNHLY and CDR2 is FYNNEI in the germline V gene. CDR3 in amino acids: CASSAHRGQETQYF. The CDR3 coding sequence is TGTGCCAGCAGTGCTCACAGGGGCCAAGAGACCCAGTACTTC.

The CDR3 reads CASSQPAGGREQFF. The CDR3 DNA reads as TGTGCCAGCAGCCAACCCGCGGGGGGGCGCGAGCAGTTCTTC. This chain joins TRBV7-2 and TRBJ2-1; 9 bases are shared with TRBD2. The V gene end was trimmed by 5 bases and the J gene end by 10 bases; junction bases not matched to a gene: 9. The length of the CDR3 is 14 residues. Germline V lookup: CDR1 SGHTA, CDR2 FQGNSA.

This sequence joins TRBV5-6 and TRBJ1-2, with 8 bases fitting TRBD1. CDR1 and CDR2 (germline): SGHDT, YYEEEE. The J segment lost 3 bases and the V segment lost 1 base, leaving 2 bases of the junction unmatched. CDR3 length equals 14 residues. This CDR3 reads CASSLPDRDYGYTF. The CDR3 nucleotides are TGTGCCAGCAGCTTGCCGGACAGGGACTATGGCTACACCTTC.

The table lists this clone with a count of one. The gene calls are TRBV11-2 and TRBJ1-2, with a weak D call TRBD1 (6 bases). The CDR3 totals 14 residues. Germline lookup yields CDR1 SGHAT and CDR2 FQNNGV. Trimming cost V 5 bases and J 6 bases, with 16 bases left between them. For the CDR3, the DNA is TGTGCCAGCAGCCAAATACAGGGAAGGGATGGCTACACCTTC. It codes for CASSQIQGRDGYTF.

The rearrangement uses TRBV19 and TRBJ2-7; the match to TRBD1 covers 10 bases. V gave up 6 bases and J gave up 3 bases; unmatched junction bases: 5. The germline V gene has CDR1 LNHDA and CDR2 SQIVND (reference sequence). The CDR3 loop spans 14 amino acids. Here the CDR3 reads CASRRTGGHYEQYF. For the CDR3, the DNA is TGTGCCAGTAGGCGGACAGGGGGACACTACGAGCAGTACTTC.

The genes are TRBV7-9 and TRBJ2-7; D remains ambiguous. The CDR3 is 11 amino acids. The germline V gene encodes CDR1 SEHNR and CDR2 FQNEAQ (reference sequence). Trimming shortened V by 2 bases and J by 5 bases, and 4 bases separated the two germline ends. This CDR3 reads CASSLYHEQYF. The CDR3 coding sequence is TGTGCCAGCAGCTTATACCACGAGCAGTACTTC.

This clone is a singleton in its sample. The chain links TRBV5-1 to TRBJ1-3; D gene ambiguous. The CDR3 is 16 residues long. V was cut by 4 bases and J by 0 bases, with 14 bases left in between. Germline loops: CDR1 SGHRS, CDR2 YFSETQ. The CDR3, as DNA: TGCGCCAGCAGCCCCTTGTCTCGAGACTCTGGAAACACCATATATTTT. Its protein is CASSPLSRDSGNTIYF.